A single sample is the source of the 22 T cell receptor beta chains below, sequenced in a study of cytomegalovirus exposure and HLA in healthy donors (dated by TCRdb to about 2017). To prepare the library, the immunoSEQ multiplex PCR assay was applied. For the multiplex PCR, a mixture combining 60 forward primers for TCR Vbeta segments and 13 reverse primers for TCR Jbeta segments was used. Here the immuneACCESS table is served through TCRdb, limited to in-frame sequences with V and J called. Missing clones are a known gap in these copies; in checked studies unresolved V genes cover under half, and the rest lacks a known reason. The sample table shows 200,000 to 250,000 clones, and approximately 87% are seen once. The ten top clones hold over 1% of the sample. The sample taken for sequencing was PBMCs. The receptor source for this set is a human donor in good health.

The chain has TRBV7-2 and TRBJ2-7; 10 bases match TRBD1. The CDR3 loop spans 15 amino acids. J gave up 2 bases and V 5 bases, and 6 bases lay outside the gene matches. The germline V gene has CDR1 SGHTA and CDR2 FQGNSA. This chain's CDR3 is CASSPTGQGAYEQYF. CDR3 nucleotides: TGTGCCAGCAGCCCGACCGGACAGGGGGCCTACGAGCAGTACTTC.

This clone was seen a few times. The CDR3 bases are TGCGCCAGCAGCTTGACAGGGGGCGAGCAGTACTTC. Translation gives CASSLTGGEQYF. The genes are TRBV5-1 and TRBJ2-7, with TRBD1 matching 8 bases. CDR1 is SGHRS, CDR2 YFSETQ, per germline. The J segment lost 6 bases and the V segment lost 1 base, leaving 0 bases of the junction unmatched. The CDR3 covers 12 residues.

V gene TRBV10-3 combines with J gene TRBJ2-7, with 9 bases lining up with TRBD1. CDR1 is ENHRY, CDR2 SYGVKD, per germline. This CDR3 contains 16 residues. The J segment lost 4 bases and the V segment lost 1 base, leaving 8 bases of the junction unmatched. The CDR3 region has the DNA TGTGCCATCAGTGAGTACTCCGGGACAGGGAATTACGAGCAGTACTTC. This sequence encodes CAISEYSGTGNYEQYF.

This clone was found a few times. Other DNA sequences from this sample encode an identical CDR3 as well. The chain joins TRBV5-1 to TRBJ2-3; 10 bases match TRBD2. The CDR3 sequence is 16 residues long. With 0 bases clipped from V and 7 bases from J, the junction kept 8 bases outside the gene matches. In germline, CDR1 is SGHRS, CDR2 YFSETQ. The CDR3 reads CASSLGASGSPNTQYF. CDR3 in DNA: TGCGCCAGCAGCTTGGGGGCTAGCGGGAGCCCAAATACGCAGTATTTT.

The V gene is TRBV27, the J gene TRBJ1-5, with 7 bases that match TRBD1. J lost 5 bases, V lost 1 base, and 2 bases had no gene match. This CDR3 has 14 residues. Looked up from germline, CDR1 is MNHEY and CDR2 is SMNVEV (reference sequence). Here the CDR3 reads CASSLLTGDQPQHF. Here the CDR3 DNA reads TGTGCCAGCAGTTTATTAACAGGGGATCAGCCCCAGCATTTT.

The chain couples TRBV18 to TRBJ1-2; TRBD1 agrees at 7 bases. Germline CDR1 and CDR2: KGHSH and LQKENI. V was clipped by 2 bases and J by 5 bases; unmatched bases: 11. This CDR3 is built from 16 residues. The CDR3 loop reads CASSPTGTESFYGYTF. CDR3 sequence (DNA): TGTGCCAGCTCACCAACCGGGACAGAAAGTTTTTATGGCTACACCTTC.

The chain couples TRBV5-4 to TRBJ1-1; 7 bases are shared with TRBD1. J lost 6 bases, V lost 4 bases, and 6 bases had no gene match. The germline V gene has CDR1 SGHNT and CDR2 YYREEE (reference sequence). This CDR3 comprises 13 residues. DNA for the CDR3: TGTGCCAGCAGCACGTGGACAGGCTCTGAAGCTTTCTTT. This encodes CASSTWTGSEAFF.

The chain is built from TRBV6-5 and TRBJ1-4; TRBD1 aligns across 10 bases. This CDR3 is built from 16 residues. The germline CDR1 and CDR2 sequences are MNHEY and SVGAGI. Trimming cost V 0 bases and J 8 bases; bases outside gene matches: 6. CDR3 DNA: TGTGCCAGCAGTTACTCAGGAGAGACAGGGGGCGAAAAACTGTTTTTT. It is translated as CASSYSGETGGEKLFF.

This clone appeared once. The chain is built from TRBV28 and TRBJ2-7; 7 nucleotides align to TRBD1. The CDR3 has 11 residues. With V trimmed by 10 bases and J by 7 bases, 7 bases remained unmatched. Per the germline V gene, CDR1 is MDHEN and CDR2 is SYDVKM. The CDR3 region is CAKTGVWEQYF. The CDR3 nucleotides are TGTGCCAAAACAGGGGTCTGGGAGCAGTACTTC.

V usage is TRBV6-5 and J usage is TRBJ2-5, with TRBD2 as a possible D gene (6 bases). The CDR3 contains 11 residues. V gave up 8 bases and J gave up 3 bases, with 7 bases separating them. Germline CDR1 MNHEY, CDR2 SVGAGI. The CDR3 loop reads CASWGEETQYF. The CDR3 nucleotides are TGTGCCAGCTGGGGGGAAGAGACCCAGTACTTC.

The chain recombines TRBV5-5 with TRBJ2-1; D not resolved. Trimming took 0 bases from V and 9 from J, leaving 13 bases between them. The V gene's germline CDR1 is SGHKS and CDR2 YYEKEE (reference sequence). The CDR3 length is 14 residues. The CDR3 region is CASSLDRVGGEQFF. The DNA for the CDR3 is TGTGCCAGCAGCTTGGATCGGGTAGGCGGTGAGCAGTTCTTC.

This chain connects TRBV7-6 to TRBJ2-1; TRBD2 aligns across 9 bases. CDR1 is SGHVS, CDR2 FNYEAQ, per germline. The CDR3 length is 19 residues. After removal of 1 base from V and 7 bases from J, the junction contained 17 bases not matched to a gene. As DNA, the CDR3 is TGTGCCAGCAGCTTAGTGGCGGGAGGGCCCTCCTATAGTGGTAATGAGCAGTTCTTC. Protein sequence: CASSLVAGGPSYSGNEQFF.

The gene calls are TRBV27 and TRBJ2-7, with a weak D call TRBD2 (7 bases). Trimming took off 5 bases at V and 2 bases at J, with 28 bases between the two ends. CDR3 length equals 19 residues. Germline V gives CDR1 MNHEY, CDR2 SMNVEV (reference sequence). CDR3 region: CASSRSGVGGSGNPYEQYF. The CDR3 DNA reads as TGTGCCAGCAGTCGGTCAGGGGTAGGCGGGAGCGGGAACCCCTACGAGCAGTACTTC.

This chain uses TRBV6-1 with TRBJ2-7, with 9 bases lining up with TRBD1. Germline CDR1 MNHNS, CDR2 SASEGT. The trim removed 5 bases at V and 6 bases at J, leaving 8 bases unmatched. CDR3 length: 14 residues. In DNA form, the CDR3 reads TGTGCCAGCAGTTCAACAGGGGGCTCCGTCGAGCAGTACTTC. Its protein product is CASSSTGGSVEQYF.

The genes are TRBV21-1 and TRBJ2-6; TRBD1, the D gene given by the table, was not confirmed from the DNA. TRBV21-1 is given as a pseudogene. CDR3 length equals 19 residues. CDR3 in amino acids: CASSFQHGAGYAGANVLTF. CDR3 nucleotides: TGTGCCAGCAGCTTCCAACATGGCGCAGGGTATGCTGGGGCCAACGTCCTGACTTTC.

A few counts support this clone. This sequence joins TRBV29-1 and TRBJ2-5, with 11 bases that match TRBD1. TRBJ2-7 explains the end of the DNA better; the J call may be wrong. Germline V gene lookup returns CDR1 SQVTM and CDR2 ANQGSEA. This CDR3 spans 14 amino acids. CDR3 coding DNA: TGCAGCGTTGTAGCGGGACAGGGGGTAAACGAGCAGTACTTC. It encodes CSVVAGQGVNEQYF.

The chain links TRBV7-2 to TRBJ1-1; D unresolved. The V and J ends lost 5 bases and 5 bases respectively, with 18 bases between them. CDR1 is SGHTA, CDR2 FQGNSA, per germline. This CDR3 is built from 15 residues. The DNA for the CDR3 is TGTGCCAGCAGCACATCCTACAATTCCAGGACTGAAGCTTTCTTT. Translated, it gives CASSTSYNSRTEAFF.

The CDR3 is CASTLQRRAEAFF. For the CDR3, the DNA is TGTGCCAGCACCCTGCAGCGCCGGGCTGAAGCTTTCTTT. The chain couples TRBV6-1 to TRBJ1-1; no definite D call. V dropped 7 bases and J dropped 6 bases, with 15 bases sitting between them. The CDR3 is made up of 13 amino acids. Germline loops: CDR1 MNHNS, CDR2 SASEGT.

The chain links TRBV19 to TRBJ2-7; D remains ambiguous. The V gene's germline CDR1 is LNHDA and CDR2 SQIVND (reference sequence). The CDR3 length is 13 residues. V lost 5 bases to trimming and J lost 4 bases, with 12 bases between them. CDR3 coding DNA: TGTGCCAGTAGTGGAACGGCCGGGTACGAGCAGTACTTC. Translation: CASSGTAGYEQYF.

The rearrangement joins TRBV5-1 to TRBJ2-7, with 7 bases identical to TRBD1. This CDR3 has 15 amino acids. Losses at the gene ends were 3 bases for V and 7 bases for J; bases not matched to a gene: 13. The germline V gene has CDR1 SGHRS and CDR2 YFSETQ. The CDR3 bases are TGCGCCAGCAGCTCAGAAACGGGACAGTTGCTGGAGCAGTACTTC. Protein sequence: CASSSETGQLLEQYF.

This clone was found once. The V and J genes are TRBV7-2 and TRBJ2-2, with 7 bases that match TRBD2. The CDR3 has 14 residues. Germline CDR1 reads SGHTA; CDR2 reads FQGNSA. With 3 bases clipped from V and 5 bases from J, the junction kept 3 bases outside the gene matches. In nucleotides, the CDR3 is TGTGCCAGCAGCTTTCGCGGGGGAACCGGGGAGCTGTTTTTT. Amino acid sequence: CASSFRGGTGELFF.

CDR3 DNA sequence: TGTGCCAGCAGCTTAAGTTTCCCCCAAGGACAGGGGATCTACGAGCAGTACTTC. Protein product: CASSLSFPQGQGIYEQYF. The chain links TRBV13 to TRBJ2-7; 9 positions match TRBD1. V shed 2 bases and J 3 bases; nucleotides not matched to a gene: 14. Looked up from germline, CDR1 is PRHDT and CDR2 is FYEKMQ (reference sequence). This CDR3 spans 18 amino acids.